The 29 T cell receptor beta chains listed next were all sequenced from one sample in a study of cytomegalovirus exposure and HLA in healthy donors (dated by TCRdb to 2016 to 2017). Libraries were made using the immunoSEQ multiplex PCR assay. For the multiplex PCR, a mixture combining 60 forward primers for TCR Vbeta segments and 13 reverse primers for TCR Jbeta segments was used. Imported from immuneACCESS, the table was reduced by TCRdb to in-frame sequences with V and J called. These copies leave out some clones; in studies compared against another copy, an unresolved V gene accounts for under half, and the cause of the remainder is not known. This sample's table lists about 150,000 clones. Around 1.5% of the sample lies in the top ten. The sequenced sample was PBMCs. These receptors came from a woman aged 50 to 60 in good health and CMV-seronegative.

The chain links TRBV19 to TRBJ2-5; TRBD2 agrees at 13 bases. The V gene end was trimmed by 6 bases and the J gene end by 2 bases; junction bases not matched to a gene: 15. Per the germline V gene, CDR1 is LNHDA and CDR2 is SQIVND (reference sequence). This CDR3 has 19 residues. The CDR3 sequence: CASSTLGLAGAVIQETQYF. DNA of the CDR3: TGTGCCAGTAGCACCCTAGGACTAGCGGGAGCGGTTATACAAGAGACCCAGTACTTC.

The chain links TRBV19 to TRBJ2-7; a weak D match, TRBD1 (6 bases). Germline CDR1 reads LNHDA; CDR2 reads SQIVND (reference sequence). The CDR3 runs 14 residues. Between the trimmed V and J ends, which lost 7 bases and 1 base, there was a span of 14 bases. CDR3 nucleotide sequence: TGTGCCAGTATATGGGGGCCCGCTTCCTACGAGCAGTACTTC. This sequence encodes CASIWGPASYEQYF.

This chain joins TRBV6-1 and TRBJ2-5; 8 bases map to TRBD2. CDR3 length: 14 amino acids. CDR1 MNHNS and CDR2 SASEGT come from the germline V gene. J was trimmed by 1 base and V by 6 bases; bases with no gene match: 4. The DNA for the CDR3 is TGTGCCAGCAGGGCGCGGGGGGCCCAAGAGACCCAGTACTTC. Protein sequence: CASRARGAQETQYF.

The chain recombines TRBV4-1 with TRBJ2-7, with no clear D. Germline-derived CDR1 and CDR2 are MGHRA and YSYEKL. V gave up 5 bases and J gave up 2 bases, with 10 bases separating them. The CDR3 has 13 residues. The CDR3 region is CASSYNLAYEQYF. DNA of the CDR3: TGCGCCAGCAGCTACAATTTGGCCTACGAGCAGTACTTC.

This chain links TRBV7-2 with TRBJ2-5, with D unresolved. Between the trimmed V and J ends, which lost 1 base and 3 bases, there was a span of 15 bases. The V gene's germline CDR1 is SGHTA and CDR2 FQGNSA. The CDR3 is made up of 16 amino acids. CDR3 residues: CASSLVGLVREETQYF. The CDR3 DNA reads as TGTGCCAGCAGCTTAGTCGGCCTAGTTAGAGAAGAGACCCAGTACTTC.

The rearrangement joins TRBV11-2 to TRBJ2-5; D might be TRBD2 (6 bases). The CDR3 runs to 15 residues. Per the germline V gene, CDR1 is SGHAT and CDR2 is FQNNGV. The V gene lost 7 bases and the J gene lost 4 bases, with 19 bases spanning the gap. The CDR3 here is CASTPGDLVTETQYF. Written as DNA, the CDR3 is TGTGCCAGCACCCCGGGGGACTTAGTTACAGAGACCCAGTACTTC.

V usage is TRBV6-1 and J usage is TRBJ1-5, with 7 bases identical to TRBD1. Trimming at V came to 2 bases and at J to 5 bases, leaving 9 bases not matched to a gene. CDR1 is MNHNS, CDR2 SASEGT, per germline. There are 16 residues in the CDR3. The CDR3 DNA follows: TGTGCCAGCAGTGAATTCGGGACAGTGGACCATCAGCCCCAGCATTTT. It translates to CASSEFGTVDHQPQHF.

The chain recombines TRBV7-6 with TRBJ1-2; D remains ambiguous. This CDR3 is 15 amino acids long. Deletions cut 1 base from V and 0 bases from J, with 9 bases between. Germline V gene data show CDR1 as SGHVS and CDR2 as FNYEAQ. The CDR3 sequence: CASSLGGKANYGYTF. DNA for the CDR3: TGTGCCAGCAGCTTAGGAGGGAAAGCTAACTATGGCTACACCTTC.

The V gene is TRBV5-5, the J gene TRBJ1-2; D not certain. Germline CDR1 SGHKS, CDR2 YYEKEE (reference sequence). The V end was cut by 0 bases, the J end by 4 bases, with 13 bases between. The length of the CDR3 is 15 residues. CDR3 sequence reads: CASSLGGAELYGYTF. CDR3 in DNA: TGTGCCAGCAGCTTGGGAGGCGCAGAGCTCTATGGCTACACCTTC. The variable domain in full, completed from reference TRBV5-5 and TRBJ1-2, reads DAGVTQSPTHLIKTRGQQVTLRCSPISGHKSVSWYQQVLGQGPQFIFQYYEKEERGRGNFPDRFSARQFPNYSSELNVNALLLGDSALYLCASSLGGAELYGYTFGSGTRLTVV.

The chain uses TRBV28 and TRBJ1-5; D not certain. Germline lookup yields CDR1 MDHEN and CDR2 SYDVKM. V was shortened by 6 bases and J by 3 bases, with 9 bases between the two germline ends. CDR3 size: 13 residues. CDR3 in DNA: TGTGCCAGCAGGAATGAGATCAATCAGCCCCAGCATTTT. Its protein product is CASRNEINQPQHF.

CDR3 bases: TGCGCCAGCAGCCCAGGGTACACTGAAGCTTTCTTT. Protein: CASSPGYTEAFF. The chain is built from TRBV5-1 and TRBJ1-1; D possibly corresponds to TRBD1 (5 bases). The V gene's germline CDR1 is SGHRS and CDR2 YFSETQ. Trimming stripped 4 bases from V and 3 bases from J, with 7 bases between. The length of the CDR3 is 12 residues.

The chain recombines TRBV21-1 with TRBJ1-5; TRBD1, the table's D call, was not compared with the DNA. TRBV21-1 is a listed pseudogene. This CDR3 has 16 residues. This chain's CDR3 is CASSRTEGYSNQPQHF. CDR3 bases: TGTGCCAGCAGCAGGACAGAGGGCTATAGCAATCAGCCCCAGCATTTT.

The chain recombines TRBV11-3 with TRBJ2-3; 9 bases are shared with TRBD1. The CDR3 is made up of 15 amino acids. Per germline, CDR1 SGHNT and CDR2 YENEEA. Losses at the gene ends were 4 bases for V and 5 bases for J; bases not matched to a gene: 7. This chain's CDR3 is CASSSGQGREDTQYF. CDR3 DNA sequence: TGTGCCAGCAGCTCGGGACAGGGAAGGGAAGATACGCAGTATTTT. The variable domain in full, with the rest retrieved from reference TRBV11-3 and TRBJ2-3, is EAGVVQSPRYKIIEKKQPVAFWCNPISGHNTLYWYLQNLGQGPELLIRYENEEAVDDSQLPKDRFSAERLKGVDSTLKIQPAELGDSAVYLCASSSGQGREDTQYFGPGTRLTVL.

J is TRBJ2-4 and V is TRBV11-3; no reliable D call. The germline V gene has CDR1 SGHNT and CDR2 YENEEA. CDR3 length equals 13 residues. V lost 0 bases to trimming and J lost 9 bases, with 9 bases between them. In nucleotides, the CDR3 is TGTGCCAGCAGCTTAGACCTGGGCAGCATTCAGTACTTC. Protein product: CASSLDLGSIQYF.

This sequence joins TRBV7-2 and TRBJ1-1; 8 positions agree with TRBD1. The trim removed 1 base at V and 4 bases at J, leaving 8 bases unmatched. CDR1 is SGHTA, CDR2 FQGNSA, per germline. The CDR3 runs 16 residues. CDR3 protein: CASSLGRGHRSTEAFF. CDR3 sequence (DNA): TGTGCCAGCAGCTTAGGCAGGGGGCACCGGAGCACTGAAGCTTTCTTT.

The chain has TRBV4-1 and TRBJ2-4; D is perhaps TRBD1 (6 bases). V shed 0 bases and J shed 6 bases, with 12 bases lying between them. Per germline, CDR1 MGHRA and CDR2 YSYEKL. CDR3 length: 15 residues. CDR3 protein: CASSQDQRRGNIQYF. The CDR3 DNA sequence: TGCGCCAGCAGCCAAGATCAGCGCAGGGGAAACATTCAGTACTTC.

This chain links TRBV4-2 with TRBJ1-1; weak D call: TRBD1 (6 bases). The CDR3 is 15 residues long. Germline lookup yields CDR1 LGHNA and CDR2 YNFKEQ. Trimming removed 4 bases from V and 2 bases from J, with 14 bases in between. CDR3 sequence: CASSLDPGHNTEAFF. Written as DNA, the CDR3 is TGTGCCAGCAGCCTGGACCCGGGACATAACACTGAAGCTTTCTTT.

The chain links TRBV28 to TRBJ1-5; no reliable D call. The CDR3 runs 14 residues. Germline CDR1 reads MDHEN; CDR2 reads SYDVKM. The V and J ends lost 2 bases and 3 bases respectively, with 8 bases between them. CDR3: CASSLGQLNQPQHF. Here the CDR3 DNA reads TGTGCCAGCAGTTTAGGGCAGCTCAATCAGCCCCAGCATTTT.

Note on this clone: The sample has other DNA sequences that encode this CDR3 too. The V gene is TRBV28, the J gene TRBJ2-7, with a possible D match to TRBD1 (5 bases). This CDR3 has 13 amino acids. CDR1 and CDR2 (germline): MDHEN, SYDVKM. Trimming removed 2 bases at V and 2 bases at J, with 7 bases between. The CDR3, as DNA: TGTGCCAGCAGTTTAGCAGGGACCTACGAGCAGTACTTC. Translated: CASSLAGTYEQYF.

The chain has TRBV6-6 and TRBJ2-7; 11 nucleotides align to TRBD2. This CDR3 contains 16 residues. From germline, CDR1 is MNHNY and CDR2 SVGAGI (reference sequence). Trimming cost V 2 bases and J 7 bases; bases outside gene matches: 10. The CDR3 loop is CASSYPIAGGPREQYF. The CDR3 DNA reads as TGTGCCAGCAGTTACCCCATAGCGGGAGGGCCGCGAGAGCAGTACTTC.

The chain recombines TRBV7-9 with TRBJ2-7; 8 positions agree with TRBD1. With V trimmed by 5 bases and J by 5 bases, 8 bases remained unmatched. The CDR3 is 14 amino acids. Germline loops: CDR1 SEHNR, CDR2 FQNEAQ (reference sequence). CDR3 DNA sequence: TGTGCCAGCAGCCTTGGACAGGGCGTTGACGAGCAGTACTTC. Its translation: CASSLGQGVDEQYF.

V gene TRBV6-5 combines with J gene TRBJ2-1; D remains unclear. Trimming removed 6 bases from V and 2 bases from J, with 5 bases in between. Germline V lookup: CDR1 MNHEY, CDR2 SVGAGI. The CDR3 contains 12 residues. The CDR3 here is CASSRAYNEQFF. The DNA of the CDR3 is TGTGCCAGCAGCCGAGCCTACAATGAGCAGTTCTTC.

The V gene is TRBV5-4, the J gene TRBJ2-1; D gene unclear. Trimming cost V 0 bases and J 0 bases, with 7 bases left between them. Germline values: CDR1 SGHNT, CDR2 YYREEE (reference sequence). This CDR3 spans 15 amino acids. The CDR3 sequence is CASSLATNSYNEQFF. The CDR3 region has the DNA TGTGCCAGCAGCTTGGCTACTAACTCCTACAATGAGCAGTTCTTC.

V is TRBV4-2 and J is TRBJ1-6; TRBD1 matches 8 bases. With V trimmed by 3 bases and J by 5 bases, 6 bases remained unmatched. The CDR3 spans 16 residues. Per the germline V gene, CDR1 is LGHNA and CDR2 is YNFKEQ. CDR3 protein: CASSHGDRGNNSPLHF. Here the CDR3 DNA reads TGTGCCAGCAGCCACGGAGACAGGGGAAATAATTCACCCCTCCACTTT.

The gene calls are TRBV6-5 and TRBJ1-6; weak D call: TRBD1 (6 bases). Germline V CDR1 and CDR2: MNHEY, SVGAGI. This CDR3 is 15 amino acids long. The V gene lost 5 bases and the J gene lost 7 bases, with 15 bases spanning the gap. The CDR3 sequence is CASSNLGGGNSPLHF. In DNA form, the CDR3 reads TGTGCCAGCAGTAACCTAGGGGGAGGGAATTCACCCCTCCACTTT.

V and J are TRBV19 and TRBJ2-3; 13 bases line up with TRBD2. The ends lost 7 bases at V and 1 base at J; junction bases unmatched: 8. This CDR3 has 17 amino acids. Per germline, CDR1 LNHDA and CDR2 SQIVND (reference sequence). CDR3 bases: TGTGCCAGTATAAGGACTAGCGGGAGTGGTGGCACAGATACGCAGTATTTT. Translation gives CASIRTSGSGGTDTQYF.

The chain employs TRBV4-1 and TRBJ1-4; D is unclear. The V end was cut by 4 bases, the J end by 5 bases, with 8 bases between. Germline-derived CDR1 and CDR2 are MGHRA and YSYEKL. The CDR3 is 13 amino acids. In DNA form, the CDR3 reads TGCGCCAGCAGCCGAGGTTTAAATGAAAAACTGTTTTTT. This gives the protein CASSRGLNEKLFF.

The rearrangement joins TRBV28 to TRBJ2-7, with 11 bases fitting TRBD1. V was clipped by 6 bases and J by 6 bases; unmatched bases: 4. The germline CDR1 and CDR2 sequences are MDHEN and SYDVKM. The CDR3 consists of 13 residues. As DNA, the CDR3 is TGTGCCAGCAGGCGGGACAGGGGGGGCGAGCAGTACTTC. Translated: CASRRDRGGEQYF.

The J gene is TRBJ2-2, the V gene TRBV5-1; 8 positions match TRBD1. In germline, CDR1 is SGHRS, CDR2 YFSETQ. This CDR3 has 16 amino acids. The ends lost 4 bases at V and 0 bases at J; junction bases unmatched: 5. CDR3 nucleotides: TGCGCCAGCAGCCCCGGACAGGGCTCGAACACCGGGGAGCTGTTTTTT. Protein product: CASSPGQGSNTGELFF.